A single T cell receptor beta chain is shown here with its context. The target antigen is unknown. The data originate from a study of shared clonotypes between healthy human individuals. Here immunoSEQ multiplex PCR was the method, and the copy in TCRdb shows in-frame clones only, minus some. This table has about 480,000 clones, 60% to 80% appearing once. With V trimmed by 4 bases and J by 3 bases, 3 bases remained unmatched. The CDR3 is 14 residues long. The germline gives CDR1 MNHNS, CDR2 SASEGT. Notes on the study in general: There were few donors, and this limited the genetic and exposure-history diversity represented.

This sequence originates from a woman aged 40 to 55 in good health. Some clones in this sample may be carry-over from other donors' samples. The chain joins TRBV6-1 to TRBJ1-3; 7 bases align to TRBD1. The source material was PBMCs. The CDR3 loop is CASSVGTDGNTIYF. The DNA for the CDR3 is TGTGCCAGCAGTGTTGGGACAGATGGAAACACCATATATTTT.